The 29 T cell receptor beta chains below all came from one sample that was sequenced in a study of shared clonotypes between healthy human individuals (TCRdb year 2020). The method was the immunoSEQ multiplex PCR assay. TCRdb holds this immuneACCESS table with in-frame rearrangements only. Some clones are missing; in checked studies, unresolved V genes explain under half, and the rest has no known cause. Across this sample there are over 2 million clones, with about 95% seen only once. The ten most abundant clones make up 1% to 1.3% of the sample. For the CD8 naive samples, CD45RO-negative cells were positively selected for CCR7, yielding a CD45RA+CCR7+ population from which TemRA cells were excluded. The sample consisted of naive CD8+ T cells sorted from blood. The meaning of the sample's cell subset or site label: CD45RA+CCR7+. The receptors were gathered from a man aged 18 to 30 in good health.

V usage is TRBV7-2 and J usage is TRBJ1-5, with no clear D. CDR1 is SGHTA and CDR2 is FQGNSA in the germline V gene. V was shortened by 5 bases and J by 1 base, with 12 bases between the two germline ends. The CDR3 covers 15 residues. The CDR3 nucleotides are TGTGCCAGCAGCCCTACCCTGCTGAGCAATCAGCCCCAGCATTTT. This codes for CASSPTLLSNQPQHF.

With regard to this clone: This sample also contains other DNA sequences that code for the same CDR3. The chain is built from TRBV20-1 and TRBJ1-1; D is uncertain. Trimming cost V 4 bases and J 4 bases, with 7 bases left between them. The CDR3 consists of 11 residues. Germline CDR1 is DFQATT and CDR2 is SNEGSKA (reference sequence). This CDR3 is CSATRGTEAFF. As DNA, the CDR3 is TGCAGTGCTACGCGGGGCACTGAAGCTTTCTTT.

The rearrangement uses TRBV7-9 and TRBJ2-5; perhaps TRBD2 as D (6 bases). The CDR3 contains 14 residues. The V end was cut by 5 bases, the J end by 5 bases, with 15 bases between. CDR1 is SEHNR and CDR2 is FQNEAQ in the germline V gene (reference sequence). CDR3 nucleotide sequence: TGTGCCAGCAGCCCACTAGCCCCTGAGGAGACCCAGTACTTC. As protein: CASSPLAPEETQYF.

The chain has TRBV27 and TRBJ2-3; 13 bases line up with TRBD2. The germline CDR1 and CDR2 sequences are MNHEY and SMNVEV (reference sequence). V was clipped by 1 base and J by 2 bases; unmatched bases: 9. The CDR3 is 19 residues long. Here the CDR3 reads CASSLWTSGGLTSTDTQYF. CDR3 sequence (DNA): TGTGCCAGCAGTTTATGGACTAGCGGGGGCTTAACGTCCACAGATACGCAGTATTTT.

The chain recombines TRBV18 with TRBJ1-2, with D possibly matching TRBD1 (5 bases). V gave up 2 bases and J gave up 6 bases, with 13 bases separating them. The CDR3 is 14 amino acids. CDR1 is KGHSH, CDR2 LQKENI, per germline. The CDR3 coding sequence is TGTGCCAGCTCACCAGCAGGGTATTTAGATGGCTACACCTTC. Protein product: CASSPAGYLDGYTF. Full variable domain (remainder filled in from reference TRBV18 and TRBJ1-2): NAGVMQNPRHLVRRRGQEARLRCSPMKGHSHVYWYRQLPEEGLKFMVYLQKENIIDESGMPKERFSAEFPKEGPSILRIQQVVRGDSAAYFCASSPAGYLDGYTFGSGTRLTVV.

Of note for this clone: Additional DNA sequences in this sample encode the identical CDR3. This chain links TRBV27 with TRBJ1-2, with a tentative D call TRBD1 (5 bases). Trimming took 3 bases from V and 0 from J, leaving 5 bases between them. This CDR3 has 13 residues. CDR1 is MNHEY and CDR2 is SMNVEV in the germline V gene (reference sequence). Written as DNA, the CDR3 is TGTGCCAGCAGTTTGGGGGCTAACTATGGCTACACCTTC. Translating gives CASSLGANYGYTF.

The chain links TRBV13 to TRBJ2-1; maybe TRBD2 (5 bases). V lost 1 base to trimming and J lost 0 bases, with 7 bases between them. The CDR3 covers 15 residues. CDR1 PRHDT and CDR2 FYEKMQ come from the germline V gene (reference sequence). This CDR3 is CASSLETSSYNEQFF. CDR3 sequence (DNA): TGTGCCAGCAGCTTAGAAACTAGCTCCTACAATGAGCAGTTCTTC.

The chain employs TRBV7-2 and TRBJ2-7; 10 bases are a match to TRBD2. V lost 6 bases, J lost 3 bases, and 5 bases stayed unmatched. This CDR3 is 14 amino acids long. The germline V gene has CDR1 SGHTA and CDR2 FQGNSA. CDR3 region: CASRWTSGNYEQYF. DNA for the CDR3: TGTGCCAGCAGGTGGACTAGCGGAAACTACGAGCAGTACTTC.

The count of this clone is one. This chain links TRBV6-1 with TRBJ1-5; possibly TRBD1 for D (5 bases). Germline CDR1 is MNHNS and CDR2 is SASEGT. The CDR3 loop spans 16 amino acids. V lost 2 bases to trimming and J lost 2 bases, with 13 bases between them. The CDR3 here is CASSEWGVWGNQPQHF. For the CDR3, the DNA is TGTGCCAGCAGTGAATGGGGGGTGTGGGGCAATCAGCCCCAGCATTTT.

The gene calls are TRBV28 and TRBJ2-4; TRBD1 is a possible D gene (5 bases). V was cut by 4 bases and J by 0 bases, with 13 bases left in between. CDR1 and CDR2 (germline): MDHEN, SYDVKM. This CDR3 contains 16 residues. The DNA of the CDR3 is TGTGCCAGCAGTTCAATCAGGGAATTAGCCAAAAACATTCAGTACTTC. It translates to CASSSIRELAKNIQYF.

The rearrangement joins TRBV13 to TRBJ1-2; a possible D gene is TRBD1 (6 bases). This CDR3 has 15 residues. Trimming took 5 bases from V and 4 from J, leaving 17 bases between them. The germline V gene has CDR1 PRHDT and CDR2 FYEKMQ (reference sequence). CDR3 in DNA: TGTGCCAGCAGCCCAGGGGCAGGGCCCGTCTATGGCTACACCTTC. Translation gives CASSPGAGPVYGYTF.

This clone was observed a single time. The rearrangement uses TRBV4-1 and TRBJ1-1; D remains unclear. Trimming stripped 0 bases from V and 1 base from J, with 6 bases between. Per germline, CDR1 MGHRA and CDR2 YSYEKL. The CDR3 covers 14 residues. The CDR3 coding sequence is TGCGCCAGCAGCCAAGAATCCTCGAACACTGAAGCTTTCTTT. This gives the protein CASSQESSNTEAFF.

The rearrangement uses TRBV18 and TRBJ2-7; a possible D gene is TRBD1 (5 bases). The CDR3 length is 14 residues. Germline values: CDR1 KGHSH, CDR2 LQKENI. V lost 0 bases and J lost 2, with 8 bases in between. CDR3 nucleotide sequence: TGTGCCAGCTCACCACCGACAGCCGCCTACGAGCAGTACTTC. Protein product: CASSPPTAAYEQYF.

The CDR3 sequence: CASSTRGSSYNEQFF. CDR3 sequence (DNA): TGTGCCAGCAGTACCAGGGGAAGCTCCTACAATGAGCAGTTCTTC. The J gene is TRBJ2-1, the V gene TRBV6-5, with D perhaps matching TRBD1 (6 bases). Germline lookup yields CDR1 MNHEY and CDR2 SVGAGI. V gave up 5 bases and J gave up 0 bases, with 11 bases separating them. This CDR3 has 15 amino acids.

V and J are TRBV2 and TRBJ2-6; 8 positions match TRBD1. V lost 3 bases to trimming and J lost 1 base; unmatched junction nucleotides: 11. The CDR3 sequence is 19 residues long. Germline-derived CDR1 and CDR2 are SNHLY and FYNNEI. CDR3 bases: TGTGCCAGCAGTGAGTTGCCAGGGGGCGTCAGATCTGGGGCCAACGTCCTGACTTTC. Residues: CASSELPGGVRSGANVLTF. Drawing the rest from reference TRBV2 and TRBJ2-6, the complete variable domain is EPEVTQTPSHQVTQMGQEVILRCVPISNHLYFYWYRQILGQKVEFLVSFYNNEISEKSEIFDDQFSVERPDGSNFTLKIRSTKLEDSAMYFCASSELPGGVRSGANVLTFGAGSRLTVL.

The V gene is TRBV20-1, the J gene TRBJ1-1; D not resolved. The CDR3 covers 11 residues. The V end lost 0 bases, the J end lost 7 bases, and 6 bases lay between the germline ends. Germline CDR1 DFQATT, CDR2 SNEGSKA (reference sequence). DNA for the CDR3: TGCAGTGCTAGAGATGGATTTGAAGCTTTCTTT. It encodes CSARDGFEAFF.

The chain links TRBV6-5 to TRBJ2-1, with unresolved D. In germline, CDR1 is MNHEY, CDR2 SVGAGI. This CDR3 has 15 amino acids. The V end was cut by 5 bases, the J end by 0 bases, with 11 bases between. Here the CDR3 reads CASSLNPSSYNEQFF. The CDR3, as DNA: TGTGCCAGCAGTCTCAACCCCAGCTCCTACAATGAGCAGTTCTTC.

The V gene is TRBV5-4, the J gene TRBJ2-7, with unresolved D. CDR3 length: 14 residues. Germline V gene sequence: CDR1 SGHNT, CDR2 YYREEE (reference sequence). Trimming left V 0 bases short and J 2 bases short, with 9 bases between. The CDR3 loop reads CASSLDQSTYEQYF. The DNA for the CDR3 is TGTGCCAGCAGCTTGGACCAGAGCACCTACGAGCAGTACTTC.

As regards this clone: Other DNA sequences from this sample encode an identical CDR3 as well. The V gene is TRBV7-9, the J gene TRBJ2-7, with D possibly matching TRBD2 (6 bases). V dropped 6 bases and J dropped 4 bases, with 13 bases sitting between them. The CDR3 sequence is 13 residues long. The germline V gene encodes CDR1 SEHNR and CDR2 FQNEAQ (reference sequence). CDR3 in amino acids: CASSPTGGYEQYF. The CDR3 nucleotides are TGTGCCAGCAGTCCCACTGGGGGGTACGAGCAGTACTTC.

This clone occurred once. The genes are TRBV7-9 and TRBJ2-5; the match to TRBD1 covers 9 bases. Germline CDR1 is SEHNR and CDR2 is FQNEAQ (reference sequence). J gave up 11 bases and V 5 bases, and 6 bases lay outside the gene matches. CDR3 length: 12 residues. CDR3 sequence (DNA): TGTGCCAGCAGCCTCGGGACAGGGTGGCAGTACTTC. Its protein is CASSLGTGWQYF.

This clone appeared once. The chain has TRBV6-4 and TRBJ2-7; a weak D match, TRBD1 (5 bases). The V end lost 4 bases, the J end lost 0 bases, and 10 bases lay between the germline ends. The CDR3 totals 14 residues. The germline V gene encodes CDR1 MRHNA and CDR2 SNTAGT. Here the CDR3 DNA reads TGTGCCAGCAGTGTCCCCAGGGACTCCTACGAGCAGTACTTC. Translation: CASSVPRDSYEQYF.

The sample holds one count of this clone. The genes are TRBV4-1 and TRBJ1-5; D call uncertain. Per the germline V gene, CDR1 is MGHRA and CDR2 is YSYEKL. This CDR3 contains 13 residues. V shed 0 bases and J shed 9 bases, with 9 bases lying between them. DNA for the CDR3: TGCGCCAGCAGCCAAGACCCACGGTGGCCCCAGCATTTT. This gives the protein CASSQDPRWPQHF.

This chain joins TRBV13 and TRBJ2-2; no reliable D call. The germline gives CDR1 PRHDT, CDR2 FYEKMQ (reference sequence). CDR3 size: 15 residues. V was pared by 1 base and J by 2 bases, with 8 bases between. The CDR3 region has the DNA TGTGCCAGCAGCTTAGTTGCGGTCAACACCGGGGAGCTGTTTTTT. This sequence encodes CASSLVAVNTGELFF.

This clone was found once. V usage is TRBV10-3 and J usage is TRBJ2-5; D is uncertain. The V gene lost 0 bases and the J gene lost 5 bases, with 16 bases spanning the gap. Germline-derived CDR1 and CDR2 are ENHRY and SYGVKD. This CDR3 has 16 residues. CDR3: CAISESEFSGIETQYF. The CDR3 coding sequence is TGTGCCATCAGTGAGTCGGAATTCTCGGGTATTGAGACCCAGTACTTC.

V is TRBV9 and J is TRBJ2-7, with D unresolved. The CDR3 is 15 residues long. With 3 bases removed from V and 7 bases from J, the gap between germline ends came to 20 bases. Germline values: CDR1 SGDLS, CDR2 YYNGEE. CDR3 loop: CASSAQADLWREQYF. The CDR3 nucleotides read TGTGCCAGCAGCGCCCAGGCAGATCTTTGGCGAGAGCAGTACTTC.

The CDR3 sequence: CASSNGNNEQFF. CDR3 nucleotides: TGTGCCAGCAGTAACGGAAACAATGAGCAGTTCTTC. The chain recombines TRBV27 with TRBJ2-1; D is uncertain. Trimming cost V 5 bases and J 5 bases, with 7 bases left between them. Germline V CDR1 and CDR2: MNHEY, SMNVEV (reference sequence). This CDR3 contains 12 residues.

This clone was counted once. The chain uses TRBV7-9 and TRBJ2-4; maybe TRBD1 (5 bases). V gave up 4 bases and J gave up 12 bases, with 13 bases separating them. CDR3 length: 12 residues. Germline lookup yields CDR1 SEHNR and CDR2 FQNEAQ (reference sequence). The CDR3: CASSSGGHPQYF. CDR3 sequence (DNA): TGTGCCAGCAGCTCTGGTGGACATCCTCAGTACTTC.

This sequence joins TRBV7-6 and TRBJ2-1, with D perhaps TRBD1 (5 bases). CDR1 is SGHVS and CDR2 is FNYEAQ in the germline V gene. Trimming removed 6 bases at V and 6 bases at J, with 12 bases between. CDR3 length: 13 amino acids. The CDR3 DNA sequence: TGTGCCAGCAGTTTGGGGCAGGTCAATGAGCAGTTCTTC. Its protein product is CASSLGQVNEQFF.

The DNA for the CDR3 is TGTGCCAGCAGCCAAAAGGAAGTAGCCAAAAACATTCAGTACTTC. Translated: CASSQKEVAKNIQYF. The chain employs TRBV4-2 and TRBJ2-4; unclear D gene. V was trimmed by 2 bases and J by 0 bases, leaving 8 bases between them. CDR1 is LGHNA, CDR2 YNFKEQ, per germline. The CDR3 runs 15 residues.